The rows below give T cell receptor beta chains drawn from one sample of a study of blood T cells in healthy people across ages. TCRdb re-analysed the 5' RACE reads in MiXCR, keeping a single row per CDR3 protein. Counted here are 660,000 or so distinct CDR3 sequences, under 65% occurring once; the ten biggest clones make up about two fifths. Sequencing input: blood. The receptors originated from a man aged 60 to 75 in good health. Both conserved end residues are trimmed from each CDR3. Fields, in order: J gene, V gene, CDR3 protein.

J: TRBJ2-2
V: TRBV6-1
CDR3: ASNLLAGQAGELF

J: TRBJ1-4
V: TRBV4-2
CDR3: ASSQVRGQGDEQLF

J: TRBJ2-1
V: TRBV29-1
CDR3: SVFGGGYNEQF

J: TRBJ2-5
V: TRBV28
CDR3: ASSGTSGGLETQY

J: TRBJ2-7
V: TRBV28
CDR3: ASTPLGPYGEQY

J: TRBJ2-4
V: TRBV27
CDR3: ASSSQDPPAKNIQY

J: TRBJ1-4
V: TRBV5-1
CDR3: ASSFGTATNEKLF

J: TRBJ1-3
V: TRBV11-2
CDR3: ASTPHQRPGNTIY

J: TRBJ1-1
V: TRBV29-1
CDR3: TTMRGVSSTEAF

J: TRBJ1-1
V: TRBV20-1
CDR3: SAEGLGPKAF

J: TRBJ1-2
V: TRBV5-1
CDR3: ASSLAGGADYGYT

J: TRBJ1-2
V: TRBV7-2
CDR3: ASTDYQRSYGYT

J: TRBJ2-2
V: TRBV25-1
CDR3: ASSEFRVAGELF

J: TRBJ2-5
V: TRBV20-1
CDR3: SAKKPRAGGETQY

J: TRBJ2-1
V: TRBV4-1
CDR3: ASSQGPRLAGNEQF

J: TRBJ2-3
V: TRBV6-5
CDR3: ASSYLETDTQY

J: TRBJ2-4
V: TRBV10-3
CDR3: AISGGGGNIQY

J: TRBJ1-1
V: TRBV18
CDR3: ASSPRGQGNTEAF

J: TRBJ2-7
V: TRBV12-3/TRBV12-4
CDR3: ASRREGGTVQY

J: TRBJ1-2
V: TRBV5-6
CDR3: ASSPDGGSYGYT

J: TRBJ2-1
V: TRBV12-3/TRBV12-4
CDR3: ASSFLAGGSDEQF

J: TRBJ1-5
V: TRBV29-1
CDR3: SVRDRVNQPQH

J: TRBJ1-4
V: TRBV29-1
CDR3: STGQGATNEKLF

J: TRBJ1-2
V: TRBV6-2/TRBV6-3
CDR3: ASSYIGRGPRGYT

J: TRBJ1-6
V: TRBV20-1
CDR3: SAPNVRNSPLH

J: TRBJ1-2
V: TRBV27
CDR3: ASSYDQRGYT

J: TRBJ2-3
V: TRBV5-1
CDR3: ASSFFPSGATSTDTQY

J: TRBJ1-1
V: TRBV6-5
CDR3: ASNPRGANTEAF

J: TRBJ2-2
V: TRBV7-2
CDR3: ASSADHTGELF

J: TRBJ2-1
V: TRBV5-1
CDR3: ASSQLAPGNEQF

J: TRBJ2-5
V: TRBV7-6
CDR3: ASSFYRLQETQY

J: TRBJ2-7
V: TRBV6-5
CDR3: ASSWTGGSYEQY

J: TRBJ1-2
V: TRBV4-1
CDR3: ASRLNRGLNYGYT

J: TRBJ1-2
V: TRBV20-1
CDR3: SAGGGASNYGYT

J: TRBJ2-7
V: TRBV15
CDR3: ATSILRGSYEQY

J: TRBJ2-7
V: TRBV7-9
CDR3: ASSPSSGQGIYEQY

J: TRBJ2-7
V: TRBV21-1
CDR3: ASSKVDSQSYEQY

J: TRBJ1-2
V: TRBV7-2
CDR3: ASSSPGYGYT

J: TRBJ2-5
V: TRBV5-1
CDR3: ASSSRLAGGETQY

J: TRBJ2-7
V: TRBV29-1
CDR3: SVGGTPYEQY

J: TRBJ2-3
V: TRBV12-3/TRBV12-4
CDR3: AGRPGGAGHTLDTQY

J: TRBJ2-5
V: TRBV18
CDR3: ASSPLPRTETQY

J: TRBJ2-6
V: TRBV5-6
CDR3: ASSLEREPLSGANVLT

J: TRBJ1-2
V: TRBV2
CDR3: ASSETGLGYT

J: TRBJ2-3
V: TRBV2
CDR3: ASSFSTRTDTQY

J: TRBJ2-5
V: TRBV10-3
CDR3: AISSGGHQETQY

J: TRBJ2-7
V: TRBV4-1
CDR3: ASSQGQAAYEQY